The clone carrying this T cell receptor beta chain occurred once. The sample carries other DNA sequences with the same CDR3. This record belongs to a study of blood T cell repertoires in COVID-19. Data came from immunoSEQ multiplex PCR; TCRdb stores just in-frame clones and leaves some out. The repertoire holds 200,000 to 250,000 clones, with around 86% as singletons. Trimming removed 3 bases from V and 6 bases from J; junction bases left unmatched: 9. Germline V gene data show CDR1 as MDHEN and CDR2 as SYDVKM. The CDR3 contains 15 residues. This sequence was found in a woman older than 75 with COVID-19, enrolled during active disease. Sequencing was carried out using peripheral blood. The chain combines TRBV28 with TRBJ2-7, with 9 bases matching TRBD2. The CDR3, as DNA: TGTGCCAGCAGTTTGGGGTTGCGGGAGGGCCTCGAGCAGTACTTC. Amino acid sequence: CASSLGLREGLEQYF.